A single T cell receptor (beta chain) is shown here with its context. The antigen this receptor binds is unknown. Base qualities are missing; no much larger clone stands one base away. The germline V gene encodes CDR1 SNHLY and CDR2 FYNNEI. V loses 5 bases at its end and J loses 3 bases; junction bases beyond the gene matches: 7. There are 15 amino acids in the CDR3, from cysteine to phenylalanine inclusive. CDR3 DNA only is kept here, 45 bases in frame from base 1. This sample is drawn from a study of brain T cells in children with intractable seizures listed by TCRdb under 2021. Background on the whole study: Resected brain tissue from about 50 pediatric epilepsy surgery cases was initially screened for immune gene transcripts with a NanoString immunology panel. About 65% of the 12 selected surgery cases also had pre-surgery blood sequenced, which left four cases with brain tissue only. The research as a whole found: Viral specificity was inferred only from CDR3 sequence similarity, and patients' HCMV serostatus was unknown. Because sequencing depth was different between pre-surgery and post-surgery blood, clones absent from the pre-surgery sample may reflect undersampling.

Explained via the paper, the time point label denotes: blood from clinic visit 5 months post-surgery; TSC patient then seizure free. Surgery cases with the highest brain T cell transcript signatures were selected for TCR beta chain sequencing of brain tissue and, where available, blood. Before surgery, the patients had been given at least one anti-epileptic drug. The TCR-sequenced patients were children whose drug-resistant epilepsy was caused by tuberous sclerosis complex, focal cortical dysplasia, Rasmussen encephalitis or hemimegalencephaly. The Monarch genomic DNA purification kit was used to extract bulk genomic DNA from unsorted brain tissue and from whole blood. The immunoSEQ assay was used to generate TCR beta chain sequences from genomic DNA. Per the source publication's procedure: CDR3 sequences that did not begin with the conserved framework cysteine at position 104 were removed manually. To get clonality, the normalized Shannon's Diversity Index was subtracted from one, giving values from 0 (maximal diversity) to 1 (oligoclonal). Chi-squared comparison-of-proportions tests assessed whether the same CDR3 differed in frequency between samples, such as brain versus blood. Public clonotypes were identified through searches of immuneACCESS, and similarity to known antiviral clonotypes was evaluated with the VDJdb browser. TCRdb took this table from immuneACCESS and kept in-frame rearrangements with V and J called. Such tables lack part of the clones; where checked against another copy, unresolved V genes explain under half of the gap, and the rest is unexplained. V and J calls and clone size follow that table, whereas D and trimming were derived from the DNA. The sample yields 300,000 to 400,000 clones; nearly 95% were counted once. The ten biggest clones cover 4.5% to 7% of the sample.

The chain was built from TRBV2 and TRBJ1-3; the junction holds 7 bases that match TRBD1. This TCR was recovered from a boy in the first two years of life with tuberous sclerosis and intractable seizures. The starting material was peripheral blood, obtained around 5 months after surgery. The CDR3 reads as follows: CASSPGQSLGNTIYF. The nucleotide sequence reads TGTGCCAGCAGTCCGGGACAGAGCCTTGGAAACACCATATATTTT.